The clone carrying this T cell receptor (beta chain) came up a few times. These data originate in a study of blood T cell repertoires in COVID-19. TCRdb's copy holds only in-frame clones and misses some; the assay was immunoSEQ multiplex PCR. This table holds 140,000 to 150,000 clones, 85% to 90% found once. The sequenced sample was peripheral blood. This TCR came from a woman in her fifties or sixties with active or convalescent COVID-19.

The CDR3 protein is CASKQGGLIEPQHF. In DNA form, the CDR3 reads TGCGCCAGCAAACAGGGAGGGCTCATAGAGCCCCAGCATTTT. The chain recombines TRBV5-1 with TRBJ1-5; D perhaps matches TRBD1 (6 bases). Trimming shortened V by 6 bases and J by 8 bases, and 18 bases separated the two germline ends. The CDR3 spans 14 residues. Germline CDR1 and CDR2: SGHRS and YFSETQ.